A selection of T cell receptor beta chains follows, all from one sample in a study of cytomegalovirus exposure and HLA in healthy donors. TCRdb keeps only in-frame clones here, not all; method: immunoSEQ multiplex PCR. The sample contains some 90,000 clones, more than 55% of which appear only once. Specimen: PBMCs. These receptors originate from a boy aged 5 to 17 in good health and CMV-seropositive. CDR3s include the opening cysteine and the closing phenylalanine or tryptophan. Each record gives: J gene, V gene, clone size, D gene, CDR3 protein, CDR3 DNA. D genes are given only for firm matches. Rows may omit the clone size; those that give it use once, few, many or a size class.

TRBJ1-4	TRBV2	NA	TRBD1	CASRPIETGATSRLFF	TGTGCCAGCAGACCGATCGAGACAGGGGCCACTAGCCGACTGTTTTTT
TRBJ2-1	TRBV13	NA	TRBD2	CASSSTSGGEYNEQFF	TGTGCCAGCAGCTCCACTAGCGGGGGAGAGTACAATGAGCAGTTCTTC
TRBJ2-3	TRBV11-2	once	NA	CASSLGGLADTQYF	TGTGCCAGCAGCTTAGGGGGCTTAGCAGATACGCAGTATTTT
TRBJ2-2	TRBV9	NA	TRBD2	CASSVSSGGLTNTGELFF	TGTGCCAGCAGCGTATCTAGCGGGGGGTTAACCAACACCGGGGAGCTGTTTTTT
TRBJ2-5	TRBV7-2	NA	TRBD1	CASSHPTGVETQYF	TGTGCCAGCAGCCACCCGACAGGGGTGGAGACCCAGTACTTC
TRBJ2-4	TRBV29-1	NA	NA	CSVVQDSNIQYF	TGCAGCGTTGTCCAGGACTCAAACATTCAGTACTTC
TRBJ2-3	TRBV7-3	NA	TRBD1	CASSSDRGPNTDTQYF	TGTGCCAGCAGCTCAGACAGGGGGCCGAACACAGATACGCAGTATTTT
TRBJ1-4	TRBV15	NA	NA	CATSRDWSGVGEKLFF	TGTGCCACCAGCAGAGATTGGTCGGGGGTCGGGGAAAAACTGTTTTTT
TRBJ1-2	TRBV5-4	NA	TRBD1	CASRIGGGQGAGYTF	TGTGCCAGCAGGATTGGGGGGGGACAGGGTGCTGGCTACACCTTC
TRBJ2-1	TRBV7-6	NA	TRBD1	CASSSSTGSYNEQFF	TGTGCCAGCAGCTCATCGACAGGGAGCTACAATGAGCAGTTCTTC
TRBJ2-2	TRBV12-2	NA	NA	CASRSMTSGGSITGELFF	TGTGCAAGTCGCTCCATGACTAGCGGGGGGTCGATAACCGGGGAGCTGTTTTTT
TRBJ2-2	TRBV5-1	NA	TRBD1	CASSWGQRAGELFF	TGCGCCAGCAGCTGGGGACAGCGCGCCGGGGAGCTGTTTTTT
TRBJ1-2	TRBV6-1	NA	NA	CASSERDNYGYTF	TGTGCCAGCAGTGAACGGGATAACTATGGCTACACCTTC
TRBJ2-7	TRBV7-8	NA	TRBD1	CASSLRGQEQYF	TGTGCCAGCAGCTTAAGGGGGCAAGAGCAGTACTTC
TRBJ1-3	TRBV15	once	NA	CATSRDNRGSGNTIYF	TGTGCCACCAGCAGAGATAATCGAGGATCTGGAAACACCATATATTTT
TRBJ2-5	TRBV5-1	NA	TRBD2	CASSLAGGRVQETQYF	TGCGCCAGCAGCTTGGCCGGGGGGAGAGTCCAGGAGACCCAGTACTTC
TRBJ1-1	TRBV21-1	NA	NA	CASGNVGERSLCTEAFF	TGTGCCAGCGGCAACGTGGGAGAGAGAAGTTTGTGCACTGAAGCTTTCTTT
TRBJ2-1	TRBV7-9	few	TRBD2	CASSFPTSGSSYNEQFF	TGTGCCAGCAGCTTTCCCACTAGCGGGAGCTCCTACAATGAGCAGTTCTTC
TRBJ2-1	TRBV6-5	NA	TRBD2	CASSRTSGENNEQFF	TGTGCCAGCAGTCGGACTAGCGGAGAGAACAATGAGCAGTTCTTC
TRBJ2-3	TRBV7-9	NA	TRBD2	CASSFLAGPTDTQYF	TGTGCCAGCAGCTTCCTAGCGGGACCCACAGATACGCAGTATTTT
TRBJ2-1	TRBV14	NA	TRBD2	CASSQKADLAGGYNEQFF	TGTGCCAGCAGCCAGAAAGCCGACCTAGCGGGAGGGTACAATGAGCAGTTCTTC
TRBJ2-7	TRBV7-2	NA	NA	CASSLASSYEQYF	TGTGCCAGCAGCTTAGCTAGCTCCTACGAGCAGTACTTC
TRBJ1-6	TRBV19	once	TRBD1	CASSPPPIRQGRNSPLHF	TGTGCCAGTAGCCCACCTCCCATCAGACAGGGCAGAAATTCACCCCTCCACTTT
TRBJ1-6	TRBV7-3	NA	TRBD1	CANSRTGGDSPLHF	TGTGCCAACAGCCGGACAGGGGGCGATTCACCCCTCCACTTT
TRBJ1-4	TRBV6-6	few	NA	CASSYRAGEGKLFF	TGTGCCAGCAGTTACCGGGCAGGGGAAGGAAAACTGTTTTTT